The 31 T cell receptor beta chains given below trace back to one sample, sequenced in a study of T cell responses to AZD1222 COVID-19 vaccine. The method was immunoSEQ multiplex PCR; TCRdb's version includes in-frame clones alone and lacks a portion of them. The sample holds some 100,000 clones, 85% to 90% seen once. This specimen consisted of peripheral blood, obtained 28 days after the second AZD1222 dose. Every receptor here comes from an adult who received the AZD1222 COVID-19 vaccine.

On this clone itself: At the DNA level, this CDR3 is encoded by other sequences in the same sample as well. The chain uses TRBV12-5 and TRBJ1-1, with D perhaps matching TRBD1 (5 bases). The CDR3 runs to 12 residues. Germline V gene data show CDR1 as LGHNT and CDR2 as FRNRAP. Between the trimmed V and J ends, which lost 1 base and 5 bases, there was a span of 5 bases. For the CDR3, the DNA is TGTGCTAGTGGTTTGGGGGGGACTGAAGCTTTCTTT. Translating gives CASGLGGTEAFF.

The CDR3 loop is CASSFGGETQYF. CDR3 in DNA: TGCGCCAGCAGCTTCGGAGGAGAGACCCAGTACTTC. The genes are TRBV5-1 and TRBJ2-5; weak D call: TRBD2 (5 bases). The V gene lost 2 bases and the J gene lost 4 bases, with 6 bases spanning the gap. Germline V CDR1 and CDR2: SGHRS, YFSETQ. The CDR3 is 12 amino acids.

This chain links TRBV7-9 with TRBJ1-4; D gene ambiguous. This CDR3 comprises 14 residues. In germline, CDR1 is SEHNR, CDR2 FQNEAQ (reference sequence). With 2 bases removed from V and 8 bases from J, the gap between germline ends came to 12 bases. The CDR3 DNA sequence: TGTGCCAGCAGCTTAACGGGGTCGGGGGAAAAACTGTTTTTT. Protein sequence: CASSLTGSGEKLFF.

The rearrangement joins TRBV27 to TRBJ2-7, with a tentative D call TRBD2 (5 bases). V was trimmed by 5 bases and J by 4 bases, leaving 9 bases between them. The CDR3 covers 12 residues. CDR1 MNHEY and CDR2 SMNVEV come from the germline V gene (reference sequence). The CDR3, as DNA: TGTGCCAGCAGTGAAAGACTATACGAGCAGTACTTC. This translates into CASSERLYEQYF.

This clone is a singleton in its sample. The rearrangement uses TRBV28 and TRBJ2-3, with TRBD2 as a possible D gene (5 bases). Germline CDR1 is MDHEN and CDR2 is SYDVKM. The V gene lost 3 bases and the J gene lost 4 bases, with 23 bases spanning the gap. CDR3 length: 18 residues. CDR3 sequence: CASSFEGAVSAYPDTQYF. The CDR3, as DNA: TGTGCCAGCAGTTTTGAGGGCGCGGTATCGGCGTATCCAGATACGCAGTATTTT.

CDR3 loop: CASLTGGETEAFF. The DNA for the CDR3 is TGTGCCAGTCTGACAGGGGGCGAGACTGAAGCTTTCTTT. The chain carries TRBV6-4 and TRBJ1-1; the match to TRBD1 covers 10 bases. V dropped 9 bases and J dropped 5; count of bases not matched to a gene: 6. The CDR3 is 13 amino acids. The V gene's germline CDR1 is MRHNA and CDR2 SNTAGT.

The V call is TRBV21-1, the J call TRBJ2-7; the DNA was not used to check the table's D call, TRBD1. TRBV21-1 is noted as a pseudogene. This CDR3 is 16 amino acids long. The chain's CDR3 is CASSSKKDRGSNEQYF. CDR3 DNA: TGTGCCAGCAGCAGCAAGAAAGACAGGGGGTCCAACGAGCAGTACTTC.

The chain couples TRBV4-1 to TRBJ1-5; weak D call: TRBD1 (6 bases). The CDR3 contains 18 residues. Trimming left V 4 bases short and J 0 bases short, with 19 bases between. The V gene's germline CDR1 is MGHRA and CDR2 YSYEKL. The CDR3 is CASSLRGRDMYSNQPQHF. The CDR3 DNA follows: TGCGCCAGCAGCCTTCGGGGGCGCGATATGTATAGCAATCAGCCCCAGCATTTT.

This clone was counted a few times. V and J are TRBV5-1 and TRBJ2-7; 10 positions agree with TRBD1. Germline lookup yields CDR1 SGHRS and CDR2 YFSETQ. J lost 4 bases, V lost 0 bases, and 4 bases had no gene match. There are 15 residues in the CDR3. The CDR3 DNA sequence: TGCGCCAGCAGCTTGGTGACAGGGGGCGTTTACGAGCAGTACTTC. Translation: CASSLVTGGVYEQYF.

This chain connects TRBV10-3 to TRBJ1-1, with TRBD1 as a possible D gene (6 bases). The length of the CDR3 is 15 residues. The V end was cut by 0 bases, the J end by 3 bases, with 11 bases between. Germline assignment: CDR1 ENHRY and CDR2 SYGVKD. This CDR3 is CAISESRGKDTEAFF. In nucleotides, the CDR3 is TGTGCCATCAGTGAGTCTAGGGGGAAGGACACTGAAGCTTTCTTT.

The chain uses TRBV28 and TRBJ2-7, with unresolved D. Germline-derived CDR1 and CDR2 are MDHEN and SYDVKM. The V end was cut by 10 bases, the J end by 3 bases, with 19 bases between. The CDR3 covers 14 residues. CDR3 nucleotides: TGTGCCACAATGGCTCCCGGCTTTGTCTACGAGCAGTACTTC. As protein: CATMAPGFVYEQYF.

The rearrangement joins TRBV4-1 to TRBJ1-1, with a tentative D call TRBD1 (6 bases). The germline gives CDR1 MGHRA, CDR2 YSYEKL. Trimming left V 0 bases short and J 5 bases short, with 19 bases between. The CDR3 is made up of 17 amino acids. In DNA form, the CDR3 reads TGCGCCAGCAGCCAAGACCGCCGTGGCATAGGGGGTACTGAAGCTTTCTTT. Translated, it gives CASSQDRRGIGGTEAFF.

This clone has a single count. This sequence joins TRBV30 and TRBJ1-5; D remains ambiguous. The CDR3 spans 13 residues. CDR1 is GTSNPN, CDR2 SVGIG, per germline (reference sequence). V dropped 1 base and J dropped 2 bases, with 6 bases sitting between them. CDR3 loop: CAWSDGGNQPQHF. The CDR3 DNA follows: TGTGCCTGGAGTGATGGGGGCAATCAGCCCCAGCATTTT.

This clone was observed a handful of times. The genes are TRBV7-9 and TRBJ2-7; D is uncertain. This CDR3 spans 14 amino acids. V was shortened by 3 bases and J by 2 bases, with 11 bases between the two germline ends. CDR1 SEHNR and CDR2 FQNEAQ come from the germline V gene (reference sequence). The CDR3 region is CASSLGLPAYEQYF. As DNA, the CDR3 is TGTGCCAGCAGCTTGGGCCTACCCGCCTACGAGCAGTACTTC.

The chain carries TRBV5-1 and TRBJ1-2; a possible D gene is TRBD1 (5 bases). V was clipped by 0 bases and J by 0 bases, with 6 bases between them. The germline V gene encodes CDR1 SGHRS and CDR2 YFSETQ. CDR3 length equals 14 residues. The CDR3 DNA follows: TGCGCCAGCAGCTTGGGACAGCCTAACTATGGCTACACCTTC. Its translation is CASSLGQPNYGYTF.

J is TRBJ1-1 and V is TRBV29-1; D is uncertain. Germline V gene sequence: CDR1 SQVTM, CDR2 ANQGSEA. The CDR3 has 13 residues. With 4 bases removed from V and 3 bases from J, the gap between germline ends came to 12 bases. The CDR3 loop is CSVAHRVDTEAFF. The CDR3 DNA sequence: TGCAGCGTTGCCCATAGGGTCGACACTGAAGCTTTCTTT. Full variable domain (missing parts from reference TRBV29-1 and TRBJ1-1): SAVISQKPSRDICQRGTSLTIQCQVDSQVTMMFWYRQQPGQSLTLIATANQGSEATYESGFVIDKFPISRPNLTFSTLTVSNMSPEDSSIYLCSVAHRVDTEAFFGQGTRLTVV.

This CDR3 is CASSRQGGETQYF. CDR3 sequence (DNA): TGCGCCAGCAGCCGTCAGGGAGGGGAGACCCAGTACTTC. The rearrangement uses TRBV5-1 and TRBJ2-5; 7 bases match TRBD2. V dropped 4 bases and J dropped 5; count of bases not matched to a gene: 5. From germline, CDR1 is SGHRS and CDR2 YFSETQ. This CDR3 is built from 13 residues.

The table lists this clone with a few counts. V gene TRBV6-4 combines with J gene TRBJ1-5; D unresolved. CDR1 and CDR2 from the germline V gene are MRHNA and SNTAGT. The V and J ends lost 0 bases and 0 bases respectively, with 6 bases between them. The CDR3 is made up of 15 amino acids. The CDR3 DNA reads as TGTGCCAGCAGTGACTCGGCGGATAGCAATCAGCCCCAGCATTTT. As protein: CASSDSADSNQPQHF.

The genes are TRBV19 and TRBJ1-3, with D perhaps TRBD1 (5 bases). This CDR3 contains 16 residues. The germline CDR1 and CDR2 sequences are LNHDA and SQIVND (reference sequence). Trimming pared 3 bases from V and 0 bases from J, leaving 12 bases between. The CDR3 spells CASSIPGRNSGNTIYF. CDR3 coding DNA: TGTGCCAGTAGTATCCCGGGACGCAACTCTGGAAACACCATATATTTT.

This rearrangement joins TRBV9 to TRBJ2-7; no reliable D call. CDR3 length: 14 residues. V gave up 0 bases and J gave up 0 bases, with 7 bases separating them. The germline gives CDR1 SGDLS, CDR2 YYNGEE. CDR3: CASSVGGSSYEQYF. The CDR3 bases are TGTGCCAGCAGCGTAGGAGGTAGCTCCTACGAGCAGTACTTC.

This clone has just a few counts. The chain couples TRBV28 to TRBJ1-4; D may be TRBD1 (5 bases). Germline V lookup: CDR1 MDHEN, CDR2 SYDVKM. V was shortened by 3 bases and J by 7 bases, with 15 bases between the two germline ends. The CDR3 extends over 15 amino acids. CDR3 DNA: TGTGCCAGCAGTTTGTGGGACGCCCGGGGTGAAAAACTGTTTTTT. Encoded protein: CASSLWDARGEKLFF.

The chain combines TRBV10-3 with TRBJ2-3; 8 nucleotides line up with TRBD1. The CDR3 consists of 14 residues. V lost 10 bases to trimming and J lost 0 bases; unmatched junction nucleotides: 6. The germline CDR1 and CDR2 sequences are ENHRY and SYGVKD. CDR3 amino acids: CATLDRASTDTQYF. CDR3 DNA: TGTGCCACCTTGGACAGGGCTAGCACAGATACGCAGTATTTT.

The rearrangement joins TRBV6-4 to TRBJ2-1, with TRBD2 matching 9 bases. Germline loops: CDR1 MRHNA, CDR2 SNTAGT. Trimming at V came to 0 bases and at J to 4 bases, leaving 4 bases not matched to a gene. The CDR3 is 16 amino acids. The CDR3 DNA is TGTGCCAGCAGTGACTCGAGTAGCGGGGGTTACAATGAGCAGTTCTTC. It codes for CASSDSSSGGYNEQFF.

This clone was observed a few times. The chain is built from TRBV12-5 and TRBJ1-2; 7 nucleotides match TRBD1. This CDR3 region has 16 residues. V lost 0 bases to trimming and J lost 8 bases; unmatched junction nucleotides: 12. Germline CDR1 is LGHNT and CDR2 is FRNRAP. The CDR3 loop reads CASGLVLTGVVEGYTF. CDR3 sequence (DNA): TGTGCTAGTGGTTTGGTACTTACAGGGGTGGTCGAAGGCTACACCTTC.

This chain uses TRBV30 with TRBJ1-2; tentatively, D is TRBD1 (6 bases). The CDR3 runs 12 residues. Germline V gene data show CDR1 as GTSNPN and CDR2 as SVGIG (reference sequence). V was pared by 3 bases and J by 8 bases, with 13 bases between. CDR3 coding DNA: TGTGCCTGGAGGATAGGGGGGTCGGGCTACACCTTC. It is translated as CAWRIGGSGYTF.

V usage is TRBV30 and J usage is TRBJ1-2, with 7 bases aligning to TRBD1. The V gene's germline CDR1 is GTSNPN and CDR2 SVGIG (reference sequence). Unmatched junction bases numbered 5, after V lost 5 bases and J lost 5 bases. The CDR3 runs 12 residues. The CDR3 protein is CAWLGGIYGYTF. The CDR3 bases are TGTGCCTGGCTAGGGGGCATATATGGCTACACCTTC.

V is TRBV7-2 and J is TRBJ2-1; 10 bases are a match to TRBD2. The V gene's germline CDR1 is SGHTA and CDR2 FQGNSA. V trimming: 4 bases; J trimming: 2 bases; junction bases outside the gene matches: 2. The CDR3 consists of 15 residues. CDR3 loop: CASSSGLAPYNEQFF. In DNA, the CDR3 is TGTGCCAGCAGCTCGGGACTAGCGCCCTACAATGAGCAGTTCTTC.

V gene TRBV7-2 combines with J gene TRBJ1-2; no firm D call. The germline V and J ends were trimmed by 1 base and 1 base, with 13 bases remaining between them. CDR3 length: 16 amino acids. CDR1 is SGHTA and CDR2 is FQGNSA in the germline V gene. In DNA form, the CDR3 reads TGTGCCAGCAGCTTAGGTTCGGAACAGATTAACTATGGCTACACCTTC. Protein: CASSLGSEQINYGYTF.

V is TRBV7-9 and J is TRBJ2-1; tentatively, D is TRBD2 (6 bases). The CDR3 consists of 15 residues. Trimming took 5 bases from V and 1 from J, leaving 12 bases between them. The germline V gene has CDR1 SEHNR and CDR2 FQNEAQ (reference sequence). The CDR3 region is CASSPVSGSYNEQFF. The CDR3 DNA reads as TGTGCCAGCAGCCCAGTTAGCGGTTCCTACAATGAGCAGTTCTTC. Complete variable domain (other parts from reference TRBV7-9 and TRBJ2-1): DTGVSQNPRHKITKRGQNVTFRCDPISEHNRLYWYRQTLGQGPEFLTYFQNEAQLEKSRLLSDRFSAERPKGSFSTLEIQRTEQGDSAMYLCASSPVSGSYNEQFFGPGTRLTVL.

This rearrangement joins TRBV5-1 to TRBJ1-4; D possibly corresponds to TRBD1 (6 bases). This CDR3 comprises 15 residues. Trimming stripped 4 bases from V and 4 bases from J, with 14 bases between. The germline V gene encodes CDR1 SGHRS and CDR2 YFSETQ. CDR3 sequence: CASSLTGKHNEKLFF. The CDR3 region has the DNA TGCGCCAGCAGCCTGACAGGCAAACATAATGAAAAACTGTTTTTT. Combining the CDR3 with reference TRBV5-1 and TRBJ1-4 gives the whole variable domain KAGVTQTPRYLIKTRGQQVTLSCSPISGHRSVSWYQQTPGQGLQFLFEYFSETQRNKGNFPGRFSGRQFSNSRSEMNVSTLELGDSALYLCASSLTGKHNEKLFFGSGTQLSVL.

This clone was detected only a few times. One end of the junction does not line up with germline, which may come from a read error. The CDR3 DNA reads as TGTGCCAGCACCTTGGGGGGGGATTGGACAAACACTGAAGCTTTCTTT. Its protein product is CASTLGGDWTNTEAFF. The J gene is TRBJ1-1, the V gene TRBV5-4, with D possibly being TRBD1 (5 bases). This CDR3 contains 16 residues. In germline, CDR1 is SGHNT, CDR2 YYREEE (reference sequence).